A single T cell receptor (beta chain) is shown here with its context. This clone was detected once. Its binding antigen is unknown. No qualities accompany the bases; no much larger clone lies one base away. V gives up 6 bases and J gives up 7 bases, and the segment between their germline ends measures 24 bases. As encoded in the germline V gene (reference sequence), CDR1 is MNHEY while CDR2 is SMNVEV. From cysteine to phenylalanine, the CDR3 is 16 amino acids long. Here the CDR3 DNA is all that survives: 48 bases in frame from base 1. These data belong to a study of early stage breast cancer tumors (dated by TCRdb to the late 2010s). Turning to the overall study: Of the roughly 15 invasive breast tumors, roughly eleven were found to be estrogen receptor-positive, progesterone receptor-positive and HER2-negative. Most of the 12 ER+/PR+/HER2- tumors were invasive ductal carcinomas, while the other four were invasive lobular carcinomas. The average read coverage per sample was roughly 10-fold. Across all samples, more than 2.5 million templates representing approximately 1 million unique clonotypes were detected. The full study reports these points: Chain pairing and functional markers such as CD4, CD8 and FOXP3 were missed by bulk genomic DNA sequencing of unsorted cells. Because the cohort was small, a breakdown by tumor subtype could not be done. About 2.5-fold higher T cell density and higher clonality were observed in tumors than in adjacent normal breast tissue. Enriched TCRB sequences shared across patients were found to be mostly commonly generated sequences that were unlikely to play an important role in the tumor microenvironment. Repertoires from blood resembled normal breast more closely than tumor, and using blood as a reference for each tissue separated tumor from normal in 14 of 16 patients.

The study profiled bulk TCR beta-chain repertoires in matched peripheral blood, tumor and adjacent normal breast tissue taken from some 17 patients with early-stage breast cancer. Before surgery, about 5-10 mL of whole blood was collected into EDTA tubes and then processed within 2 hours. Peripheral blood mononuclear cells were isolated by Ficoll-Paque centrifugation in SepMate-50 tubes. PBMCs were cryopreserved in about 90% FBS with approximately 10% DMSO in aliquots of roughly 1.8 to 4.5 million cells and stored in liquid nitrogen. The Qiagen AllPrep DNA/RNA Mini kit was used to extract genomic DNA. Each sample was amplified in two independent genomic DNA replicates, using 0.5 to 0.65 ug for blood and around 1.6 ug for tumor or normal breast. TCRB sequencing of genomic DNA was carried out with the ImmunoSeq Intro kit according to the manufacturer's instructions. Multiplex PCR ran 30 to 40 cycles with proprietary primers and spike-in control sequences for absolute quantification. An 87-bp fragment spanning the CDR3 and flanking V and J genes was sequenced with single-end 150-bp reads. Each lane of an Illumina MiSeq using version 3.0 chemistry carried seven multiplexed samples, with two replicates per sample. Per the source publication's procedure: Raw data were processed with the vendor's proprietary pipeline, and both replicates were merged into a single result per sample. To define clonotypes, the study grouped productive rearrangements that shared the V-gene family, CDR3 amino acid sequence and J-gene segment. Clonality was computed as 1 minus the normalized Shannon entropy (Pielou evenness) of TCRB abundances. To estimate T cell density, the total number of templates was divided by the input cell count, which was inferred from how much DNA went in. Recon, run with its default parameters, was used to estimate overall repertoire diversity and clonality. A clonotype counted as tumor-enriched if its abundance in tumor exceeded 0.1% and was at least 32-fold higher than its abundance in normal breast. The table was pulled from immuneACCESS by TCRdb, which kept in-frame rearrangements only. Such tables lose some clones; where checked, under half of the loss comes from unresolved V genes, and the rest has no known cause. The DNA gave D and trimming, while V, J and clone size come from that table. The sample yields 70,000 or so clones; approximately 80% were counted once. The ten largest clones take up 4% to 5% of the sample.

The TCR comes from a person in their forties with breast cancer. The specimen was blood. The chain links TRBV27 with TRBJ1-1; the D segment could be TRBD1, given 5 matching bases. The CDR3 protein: CASSPWGGERSNEAFF. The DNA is TGTGCCAGCAGCCCTTGGGGAGGGGAGAGATCGAATGAAGCTTTCTTT.